This TCR beta chain was sequenced for a study of cytomegalovirus exposure and HLA in healthy donors. Across the study: Within an early data release were about 85 million unique TCRs drawn from HLA-typed donors. Study-wide findings and caveats: Later analysis associated a missense DCLRE1C variant with TCR beta V- and J-gene trimming. Clonal expansion was found to be greater in HLA-associated TCR beta chains than in equally common others in a later analysis. A later analysis reported that several of the most significant clusters appeared to be linked to common viral pathogens, among them Epstein-Barr virus.

Notes on this clone: Its antigen is undetermined.

Per the germline V gene, CDR1 is ENHRY and CDR2 is SYGVKD. J gave up 0 bases and V 6 bases, and 8 bases lay outside the gene matches. The CDR3 is 16 residues long. Researchers ran the PCR with 60 Vbeta and 13 Jbeta primers. The table came from immunoSEQ multiplex PCR; TCRdb's copy has only in-frame clones and leaves some out. The sample yields 100,000 to 150,000 clones, roughly three quarters seen once. The receptor was derived from a woman aged 55-75 years in good health and CMV-seronegative. Specimen: PBMCs. The rearrangement uses TRBV10-3 and TRBJ1-3; 7 bases are a match to TRBD1. The CDR3, as DNA: TGTGCCATCAGGGGAAGGGACAGCAACTCTGGAAACACCATATATTTT. It yields the protein CAIRGRDSNSGNTIYF.